Shown below are 25 T cell receptor beta chains from a single sample sequenced in a study of tumor-infiltrating lymphocytes in primary liver carcinoma. Bulk tissue was left unsorted, and RNA and DNA were co-extracted from about 20-30 mg of it. TCR beta cDNA was reverse-transcribed from about 500 ng of total RNA. The reaction used a constant-region primer and ProtoScript II reverse transcriptase. Three rounds of nested multiplex PCR with slightly modified ARM-PCR produced TCR beta libraries. Researchers ran the first two PCR rounds for approximately 10 cycles each with TRBV1-TRBV30 forward primers and a C-beta reverse primer. TCRdb reprocessed the multiplex PCR reads via MiXCR and lists one record per CDR3 protein. The sample has more than 45,000 distinct CDR3 sequences; 70% to 85% are singletons. The sequenced sample was liver tumor tissue from sampling region 3. The subset is: tumor region T3, left-lateral pole. Every receptor here comes from a middle-aged man with primary liver carcinoma and hepatitis B virus infection.

This clonotype was picked up many times. This chain uses TRBV6-1 with TRBJ1-1, with a tentative D call TRBD1 (6 bases). The CDR3 extends over 15 amino acids. The V and J ends lost 6 bases and 5 bases respectively, with 19 bases between them. Germline V lookup: CDR1 MNHNS, CDR2 SASEGT. Written as DNA, the CDR3 is TGTGCCAGCAGCGTTCAACAGGGTCGGAGTACTGAAGCTTTCTTT. Translation: CASSVQQGRSTEAFF.

In its sample, this clonotype was seen many times. The chain couples TRBV5-6 to TRBJ2-2, with D tentatively TRBD2 (6 bases). Trimming took 0 bases from V and 10 from J, leaving 22 bases between them. The germline gives CDR1 SGHDT, CDR2 YYEEEE. The CDR3 is 17 residues long. This CDR3 is CASSLAAGWVQGLELFF. CDR3 DNA sequence: TGTGCCAGCAGCTTGGCGGCCGGGTGGGTGCAGGGACTGGAGCTGTTTTTT. Full variable domain (rest looked up from reference TRBV5-6 and TRBJ2-2): DAGVTQSPTHLIKTRGQQVTLRCSPKSGHDTVSWYQQALGQGPQFIFQYYEEEERQRGNFPDRFSGHQFPNYSSELNVNALLLGDSALYLCASSLAAGWVQGLELFFGEGSRLTVL.

This clonotype has ten or more counts. V gene TRBV28 combines with J gene TRBJ2-3; 9 nucleotides align to TRBD1. With 7 bases clipped from V and 6 bases from J, the junction kept 5 bases outside the gene matches. Germline V lookup: CDR1 MDHEN, CDR2 SYDVKM. The CDR3 is 13 residues long. The CDR3 DNA follows: TGTGCCAGCAAGGGACAGGGTACGGATACGCAGTATTTT. Translating it yields CASKGQGTDTQYF.

This clonotype was found many times. The V and J genes are TRBV4-1 and TRBJ2-1; TRBD2 matches 7 bases. CDR3 length equals 15 residues. The germline CDR1 and CDR2 sequences are MGHRA and YSYEKL. V was clipped by 2 bases and J by 3 bases; unmatched bases: 4. The chain's CDR3 is CASSQRAGDYNEQFF. CDR3 DNA: TGCGCCAGCAGCCAAAGGGCGGGAGACTACAATGAGCAGTTCTTC.

As concerns this clonotype: This is likely a read error, given that the CDR3 carries no conserved phenylalanine or tryptophan at its end. The genes are TRBV6-1 and TRBJ1-5, with D perhaps matching TRBD1 (5 bases). Germline assignment: CDR1 MNHNS and CDR2 SASEGT. The germline V and J ends were trimmed by 4 bases and 5 bases, with 15 bases remaining between them. The CDR3 consists of 15 residues. The CDR3 reads CASSGWWTIDQPQHL. The CDR3 bases are TGTGCCAGCAGTGGGTGGTGGACAATCGATCAGCCCCAGCATCTT.

This clonotype was detected only a few times. The rearrangement joins TRBV9 to TRBJ2-3, with D possibly matching TRBD2 (5 bases). CDR3 length: 12 amino acids. Germline assignment: CDR1 SGDLS and CDR2 YYNGEE. V lost 3 bases and J 11 bases, leaving 13 bases between the germline ends. The CDR3 nucleotides read TGTGCCAGCAGCGGAGAGGGCTACATGCAGTATTTT. This gives the protein CASSGEGYMQYF.

Points on this clonotype: The CDR3 carries no conserved terminal phenylalanine or tryptophan, so it likely arises from a read error. The CDR3 region is CACLGLSSAGELFH. The CDR3 bases are TGCGCCTGTCTGGGACTCAGCAGCGCCGGGGAGCTGTTTCAT. The rearrangement joins TRBV30 to TRBJ2-2; D possibly corresponds to TRBD2 (6 bases). The CDR3 consists of 14 residues. Germline values: CDR1 GTSNPN, CDR2 SVGIG (reference sequence).

In the case of this clonotype: This CDR3 is missing its conserved last phenylalanine or tryptophan, likely due to a read error. J is TRBJ1-1 and V is TRBV29-1, with TRBD1 as a possible D gene (5 bases). Trimming took 4 bases from V and 11 from J, leaving 14 bases between them. The length of the CDR3 is 11 residues. CDR1 is SQVTM and CDR2 is ANQGSEA in the germline V gene. The CDR3: CSVVGGMEAFS. The CDR3 DNA sequence: TGCAGCGTTGTGGGGGGAATGGAGGCTTTCTCT.

This clonotype was seen a few times. In this CDR3 the conserved last residue, phenylalanine or tryptophan, is missing, so a read error is likely. This rearrangement joins TRBV11-2 to TRBJ2-1; 8 bases line up with TRBD2. The V gene's germline CDR1 is SGHAT and CDR2 FQNNGV. The CDR3 has 16 amino acids. This CDR3 reads CTSSLDIGLAMREQFI. Written as DNA, the CDR3 is TGTACCAGCAGCTTGGATATCGGACTAGCCATGCGTGAGCAGTTCATC.

A note on this clonotype: At one of its ends the junction is not consistent with the germline gene, which may arise from a read error. This chain uses TRBV6-6 with TRBJ2-5; tentative D call: TRBD2 (6 bases). The V gene's germline CDR1 is MNHNY and CDR2 SVGAGI (reference sequence). This CDR3 is built from 14 residues. The DNA of the CDR3 is TGTGCCAGCAGGAGAGGAGGGCCGGGGGAGACCCGGTACTTC. Translated, it gives CASRRGGPGETRYF.

By its share, this clonotype is medium-sized. The chain is built from TRBV4-1 and TRBJ2-6; D not certain. Per the germline V gene, CDR1 is MGHRA and CDR2 is YSYEKL. This CDR3 spans 17 amino acids. Deletions cut 1 base from V and 2 bases from J, with 12 bases between. The CDR3 sequence is CASSQGPGATGANVLTF. The CDR3, as DNA: TGCGCCAGCAGCCAAGGTCCAGGAGCCACTGGGGCCAACGTCCTGACTTTC.

Points on this clonotype: One junction end does not reproduce the germline sequence, and a read error may be involved. The CDR3 loop reads CASRAGDRSGADVLTF. CDR3 nucleotide sequence: TGTGCCAGCAGAGCAGGAGACAGATCCGGGGCCGACGTCCTGACTTTC. The chain combines TRBV6-5 with TRBJ2-6; D is tentatively TRBD1 or TRBD2 (5 bases each). Germline V CDR1 and CDR2: MNHEY, SVGAGI. The length of the CDR3 is 16 residues.

The chain is built from TRBV11-1 and TRBJ2-5; 8 bases line up with TRBD2. Germline V lookup: CDR1 SGHAT, CDR2 FQDESV (reference sequence). The junction had 13 bases not matched to a gene; V was cut back by 9 bases and J by 7 bases. This CDR3 is 14 amino acids long. The CDR3 spells CASCAGGPQWTQYF. The CDR3 DNA is TGTGCCAGTTGCGCGGGGGGACCTCAATGGACCCAGTACTTC.

Turning to this clonotype: A clone one base away is much larger, so this may be a read error. V usage is TRBV5-1 and J usage is TRBJ2-5; 11 positions agree with TRBD1. J was trimmed by 3 bases and V by 4 bases; bases with no gene match: 11. CDR1 is SGHRS, CDR2 YFSETQ, per germline. CDR3 length: 17 residues. The CDR3 protein is CASSPMPGTGGEETQYF. The CDR3 coding sequence is TGCGCCAGCAGCCCCATGCCCGGGACAGGGGGAGAAGAGACCCAGTACTTC.

This clonotype rates as medium-sized. This sequence joins TRBV29-1 and TRBJ2-3, with D possibly being TRBD2 (6 bases). V gave up 5 bases and J gave up 5 bases, with 17 bases separating them. The CDR3 loop spans 14 amino acids. Germline CDR1 SQVTM, CDR2 ANQGSEA. The CDR3 is CSVLLPGVVDTQYF. CDR3 nucleotide sequence: TGCAGCGTTCTTCTTCCGGGAGTGGTAGATACGCAGTATTTT.

With regard to this clonotype: This is likely a read error, given that the CDR3 carries no conserved phenylalanine or tryptophan at its end. The CDR3 region has the DNA TGTGCCTGGAGCCCGAGGAGTTGGGAGCAGTTCTCC. Translated, it gives CAWSPRSWEQFS. The V gene is TRBV30, the J gene TRBJ2-1, with D unclear. Germline CDR1 is GTSNPN and CDR2 is SVGIG (reference sequence). The germline V and J ends were trimmed by 3 bases and 10 bases, with 13 bases remaining between them. The CDR3 has 12 residues.

On this clonotype itself: One end of the junction does not line up with germline, which may come from a read error. This chain connects TRBV28 to TRBJ1-6; D gene ambiguous. This CDR3 is 13 amino acids long. Germline assignment: CDR1 MDHEN and CDR2 SYDVKM. CDR3 DNA sequence: TGTGCCTGCAGTTTTTACGGCGATTCACCCCTCCGCTTT. It specifies CACSFYGDSPLRF.

This clonotype was recorded once. CDR3 sequence reads: CASSQDTSGLYGELFF. The CDR3, as DNA: TGCGCCAGCAGCCAGGATACTTCGGGACTTTACGGGGAGCTGTTTTTT. The rearrangement uses TRBV4-1 and TRBJ2-2; tentative D call: TRBD2 (6 bases). The germline V and J ends were trimmed by 3 bases and 7 bases, with 18 bases remaining between them. The CDR3 loop spans 16 amino acids. Looked up from germline, CDR1 is MGHRA and CDR2 is YSYEKL.

Comments on this clonotype: A much larger clone differs by one base, so this may be a read error. The V and J genes are TRBV28 and TRBJ1-2, with D possibly matching TRBD1 (6 bases). CDR1 is MDHEN and CDR2 is SYDVKM in the germline V gene. The CDR3 totals 13 residues. Between the trimmed V and J ends, which lost 6 bases and 8 bases, there was a span of 16 bases. This CDR3 is CASSSIGGDGYTF. Written as DNA, the CDR3 is TGTGCCAGCAGCTCCATAGGGGGAGACGGCTACACCTTC.

With respect to this clonotype: One end of the junction varies from germline; a read error may be responsible. This rearrangement joins TRBV6-5 to TRBJ2-1; tentatively, D is TRBD2 (6 bases). This CDR3 has 16 residues. CDR1 MNHEY and CDR2 SVGAGI come from the germline V gene. The CDR3 coding sequence is TGTGCCGGCAGTCCTACTAACGGGAGAAATGACAATGAGCAGTTCTTC. Its protein is CAGSPTNGRNDNEQFF.

To note about this clonotype: Because the CDR3 is missing its conserved closing phenylalanine or tryptophan, this is likely a read error. Because the CDR3's place on the DNA is in doubt, the DNA is left out and the CDR3 is given as listed by TCRdb. This sequence joins TRBV29-1 and TRBJ2-1; the table names TRBD1, a call not compared with the DNA. Germline CDR1 and CDR2: SQVTM and ANQGSEA. The CDR3 region is 14 residues in length, termini included. The CDR3 region is CSGLPGQGVDEQHV.

Comments on this clonotype: This may stem from a read error, because a much larger clone lies one nucleotide away. The rearrangement joins TRBV7-9 to TRBJ2-5; the D is unclear. The CDR3 has 13 amino acids. CDR1 is SEHNR and CDR2 is FQNEAQ in the germline V gene (reference sequence). In DNA, the CDR3 is TGTACCAGCAGCTCCGACTCAGAAGAGACCCAGTACTTC. It codes for CTSSSDSEETQYF.

The chain couples TRBV6-6 to TRBJ2-1, with 9 bases fitting TRBD2. CDR1 MNHNY and CDR2 SVGAGI come from the germline V gene (reference sequence). The CDR3 has 15 amino acids. Losses at the gene ends were 8 bases for V and 8 bases for J; bases not matched to a gene: 13. The CDR3 loop reads CASGWSGLAWYEQFF. CDR3 nucleotide sequence: TGTGCCAGCGGATGGTCGGGACTAGCATGGTATGAGCAGTTCTTC.

The sample holds a few counts of this clonotype. The chain has TRBV20-1 and TRBJ2-1, with 11 positions matching TRBD2. Germline V gene lookup returns CDR1 DFQATT and CDR2 SNEGSKA (reference sequence). J was trimmed by 7 bases and V by 5 bases; bases with no gene match: 4. The CDR3 has 13 amino acids. This chain's CDR3 is CSAPSGRYNEQFF. For the CDR3, the DNA is TGCAGTGCTCCTAGCGGGAGGTATAATGAGCAGTTCTTC.

Points on this clonotype: At one end, the junction sequence differs from germline, possibly due to a read error. This chain links TRBV24-1 with TRBJ1-1; tentative D call: TRBD1 (5 bases). The length of the CDR3 is 13 residues. Germline V gene sequence: CDR1 KGHDR, CDR2 SFDVKD. CDR3 coding DNA: TGTGCCACCAGTGATTCCCAGGGCTCTGAATCTTTCTTT. Translation gives CATSDSQGSESFF.